One sample yielded the 32 T cell receptor beta chains listed below, sequenced in a study of T cells in Graves' hyperthyroidism and ophthalmopathy. TCR beta CDR3 regions were amplified from RNA transcripts. A first-round RT-PCR of the TCR CDR3 used the HTBI primer set. MiXCR, applied by TCRdb to the multiplex PCR reads, yields one record per CDR3 protein. The sample contains roughly 280,000 distinct CDR3 sequences, roughly 20% of which appear only once. Source material: blood. The receptor source for this set is a man younger than 40 with Graves' ophthalmopathy.

In this sample, this clonotype turned up many times. The J gene is TRBJ1-1, the V gene TRBV30; D unresolved. The V end lost 0 bases, the J end lost 2 bases, and 16 bases lay between the germline ends. Germline CDR1 and CDR2: GTSNPN and SVGIG (reference sequence). The CDR3 spans 16 residues. CDR3: CAWSVRSGWPNTEAFF. The CDR3 DNA follows: TGTGCCTGGAGTGTTCGTTCCGGGTGGCCCAACACTGAAGCTTTCTTT. The complete variable domain, with remaining parts taken from reference TRBV30 and TRBJ1-1, reads SQTIHQWPATLVQPVGSPLSLECTVEGTSNPNLYWYRQAAGRGLQLLFYSVGIGQISSEVPQNLSASRPQDRQFILSSKKLLLSDSGFYLCAWSVRSGWPNTEAFFGQGTRLTVV.

A few counts support this clonotype. The CDR3 nucleotides read TGCGCCAGCCGGGAGATCGGCTACAATGAGCAGTTCTTC. Amino acid sequence: CASREIGYNEQFF. The rearrangement links TRBV10-2 to TRBJ2-1; a possible D gene is TRBD2 (6 bases). The CDR3 is 13 residues long. The germline V gene encodes CDR1 WSHSY and CDR2 SAAADI. Trimming removed 8 bases at V and 3 bases at J, with 11 bases between.

This sequence joins TRBV20-1 and TRBJ1-2, with D perhaps TRBD1 (5 bases). Germline values: CDR1 DFQATT, CDR2 SNEGSKA (reference sequence). The CDR3 length is 13 residues. The V and J ends lost 1 base and 5 bases respectively, with 11 bases between them. CDR3 sequence: CSARAQDVYGYTF. Written as DNA, the CDR3 is TGCAGTGCTAGAGCACAGGACGTATATGGCTACACCTTC.

V usage is TRBV7-3 and J usage is TRBJ2-3; D gene ambiguous. Looked up from germline, CDR1 is SGHTA and CDR2 is FQGTGA. V was clipped by 2 bases and J by 8 bases, with 11 bases between them. The CDR3 runs 13 residues. The CDR3 DNA reads TGTGCCAGCAGCTTAGGTGTGCTTAGTACGCAGTATTTT. It yields the protein CASSLGVLSTQYF. Combining the CDR3 with reference TRBV7-3 and TRBJ2-3 gives the whole variable domain GAGVSQTPSNKVTEKGKYVELRCDPISGHTALYWYRQSLGQGPEFLIYFQGTGAADDSGLPNDRFFAVRPEGSVSTLKIQRTERGDSAVYLCASSLGVLSTQYFGPGTRLTVL.

The chain uses TRBV7-8 and TRBJ2-3; 8 bases are shared with TRBD1. Germline loops: CDR1 SGHVS, CDR2 FQNEAQ. The CDR3 is 15 residues long. J gave up 4 bases and V 4 bases, and 7 bases lay outside the gene matches. DNA for the CDR3: TGTGCCAGCAGCTCCGGACAGGGTTTGTCAGATACGCAGTATTTT. Its protein product is CASSSGQGLSDTQYF.

This clonotype has ten or more counts. V is TRBV12-3 or TRBV12-4 and J is TRBJ2-3, with 7 bases matching TRBD2. The V segment lost 3 bases and the J segment 2 bases; nucleotides outside the gene matches: 11. There are 17 residues in the CDR3. Written as DNA, the CDR3 is TGTGCCAGCAGTTTCGACGGGCTAGCGGAAATCACAGATACGCAGTATTTT. Protein sequence: CASSFDGLAEITDTQYF.

This clonotype was counted a few times. The chain uses TRBV3-1 and TRBJ1-2; D might be TRBD1 (5 bases). This CDR3 is built from 14 residues. Germline lookup yields CDR1 LGHDT and CDR2 YNNKEL (reference sequence). The V and J ends lost 0 bases and 8 bases respectively, with 13 bases between them. In nucleotides, the CDR3 is TGTGCCAGCAGCCAAGATGGGGCCCGAAAAGGCTACACCTTC. Encoded protein: CASSQDGARKGYTF.

In this sample, this clonotype turned up many times. The rearrangement joins TRBV2 to TRBJ2-7; 10 positions match TRBD1. The CDR3 spans 14 residues. Germline assignment: CDR1 SNHLY and CDR2 FYNNEI. Trimming removed 7 bases from V and 1 base from J; junction bases left unmatched: 4. CDR3: CASTTGGFSYEQYF. The DNA for the CDR3 is TGTGCCAGCACGACAGGGGGCTTTTCCTACGAGCAGTACTTC.

The chain recombines TRBV6-1 with TRBJ2-2; D is unresolved. There are 13 residues in the CDR3. The V end was cut by 7 bases, the J end by 6 bases, with 12 bases between. Germline V gene sequence: CDR1 MNHNS, CDR2 SASEGT. The CDR3 DNA follows: TGTGCCAGCACACGAGACTCGGCCGGGGAGCTGTTTTTT. Protein sequence: CASTRDSAGELFF.

This clonotype was counted a few times. The chain links TRBV27 to TRBJ2-5, with a weak D call TRBD2 (7 bases). This CDR3 contains 17 residues. Trimming shortened V by 6 bases and J by 0 bases, and 20 bases separated the two germline ends. In germline, CDR1 is MNHEY, CDR2 SMNVEV (reference sequence). The CDR3 region is CASSGGWGGGNQETQYF. CDR3 nucleotides: TGTGCCAGCAGCGGAGGATGGGGGGGGGGCAACCAAGAGACCCAGTACTTC.

In this sample, this clonotype turned up many times. The chain is built from TRBV11-2 and TRBJ2-5; TRBD2 matches at 8 bases. The CDR3 consists of 15 residues. Trimming took 2 bases from V and 1 from J; bases not matched to a gene: 3. Germline CDR1 SGHAT, CDR2 FQNNGV. CDR3 nucleotide sequence: TGTGCCAGCAGCTTATCCGGGACTAGCCAAGAGACCCAGTACTTC. Translating it yields CASSLSGTSQETQYF.

This clonotype was picked up a small number of times. The V call is TRBV12-3 or TRBV12-4, the J call TRBJ1-5; D not resolved. The length of the CDR3 is 17 residues. Trimming cost V 6 bases and J 4 bases, with 22 bases left between them. CDR3 nucleotide sequence: TGTGCCAGCAGCAAAACCTCAACCAGGAGGGATAATCAGCCCCAGCATTTT. This gives the protein CASSKTSTRRDNQPQHF.

This clonotype came up a few times. The chain couples TRBV7-3 to TRBJ2-1; 14 bases line up with TRBD2. The CDR3 length is 16 residues. CDR1 and CDR2 from the germline V gene are SGHTA and FQGTGA. The trim removed 4 bases at V and 8 bases at J, leaving 7 bases unmatched. In DNA, the CDR3 is TGTGCCAGCAGCTCCCGACTAGCGGGAGGGAAAGATGAGCAGTTCTTC. This encodes CASSSRLAGGKDEQFF.

The chain couples TRBV4-1 to TRBJ2-7; perhaps TRBD1 as D (6 bases). The V end lost 6 bases, the J end lost 1 base, and 16 bases lay between the germline ends. Germline loops: CDR1 MGHRA, CDR2 YSYEKL. CDR3 size: 15 residues. The CDR3 DNA follows: TGCGCCAGCAGGCGGGCAACAGGGTTATCCTACGAGCAGTACTTC. Residues: CASRRATGLSYEQYF.

The table lists this clonotype with many counts. The rearrangement joins TRBV3-1 to TRBJ1-4, with D uncertain. Germline V lookup: CDR1 LGHDT, CDR2 YNNKEL (reference sequence). The V end lost 2 bases, the J end lost 8 bases, and 6 bases lay between the germline ends. The CDR3 loop spans 12 amino acids. The CDR3 protein is CASSQLGEKLFF. CDR3 in DNA: TGTGCCAGCAGCCAACTTGGGGAAAAACTGTTTTTT.

The rearrangement uses TRBV10-3 and TRBJ1-1, with TRBD1 identical over 12 bases. V dropped 10 bases and J dropped 2; count of bases not matched to a gene: 8. CDR1 and CDR2 from the germline V gene are ENHRY and SYGVKD. The CDR3 extends over 15 amino acids. CDR3 amino acids: CATRTGTGGNTEAFF. In DNA, the CDR3 is TGTGCCACCCGGACGGGGACAGGGGGCAACACTGAAGCTTTCTTT.

The J gene is TRBJ2-1, the V gene TRBV2; 10 bases are shared with TRBD1. This CDR3 has 15 amino acids. Germline loops: CDR1 SNHLY, CDR2 FYNNEI. With V trimmed by 8 bases and J by 7 bases, 11 bases remained unmatched. DNA of the CDR3: TGTGCCAGCGCCCGGGACAGGGGCAGGGTGAATGAGCAGTTCTTC. This encodes CASARDRGRVNEQFF.

The chain joins TRBV15 to TRBJ2-2; 7 nucleotides line up with TRBD2. Unmatched junction bases numbered 1, after V lost 1 base and J lost 5 bases. Per germline, CDR1 LNHNV and CDR2 YYDKDF (reference sequence). The CDR3 is made up of 14 amino acids. The CDR3 nucleotides are TGTGCCACCAGCAGAGTGGGAGGGACCGGGGAGCTGTTTTTT. This translates into CATSRVGGTGELFF.

The chain couples TRBV19 to TRBJ1-3; a possible D gene is TRBD1 (6 bases). CDR3 length: 16 amino acids. The ends were cut back, 4 bases at V and 2 bases at J, with 15 bases in the middle. Germline V lookup: CDR1 LNHDA, CDR2 SQIVND (reference sequence). The CDR3 nucleotides are TGTGCCAGTAGTACCGGGGGGGCGAACCCTGGAAACACCATATATTTT. Translated, it gives CASSTGGANPGNTIYF.

The table lists this clonotype with a few counts. V gene TRBV18 combines with J gene TRBJ2-1, with 14 bases fitting TRBD2. This CDR3 comprises 16 residues. From germline, CDR1 is KGHSH and CDR2 LQKENI. The ends lost 0 bases at V and 6 bases at J; junction bases unmatched: 1. The CDR3 sequence: CASSPPGLAGANEQFF. The DNA for the CDR3 is TGTGCCAGCTCACCACCGGGACTAGCGGGAGCCAATGAGCAGTTCTTC.

The rearrangement uses TRBV6-1 and TRBJ1-2, with TRBD1 matching 8 bases. Losses at the gene ends were 7 bases for V and 4 bases for J; bases not matched to a gene: 2. Germline CDR1 is MNHNS and CDR2 is SASEGT. The CDR3 runs to 12 residues. The CDR3 region is CASNTGGYGYTF. The DNA of the CDR3 is TGTGCCAGCAATACAGGGGGCTATGGCTACACCTTC.

The chain uses TRBV5-1 and TRBJ2-2; 7 nucleotides line up with TRBD1. The CDR3 spans 14 residues. The V and J ends lost 9 bases and 3 bases, in that order; junction bases with no gene match: 8. Per germline, CDR1 SGHRS and CDR2 YFSETQ. The CDR3 region is CATSRQGDTGELFF. In DNA form, the CDR3 reads TGCGCCACGTCTCGGCAGGGGGACACCGGGGAGCTGTTTTTT.

The table lists this clonotype with many counts. This rearrangement joins TRBV30 to TRBJ2-1; 7 bases align to TRBD2. V gave up 0 bases and J gave up 0 bases; unmatched junction bases: 5. The germline CDR1 and CDR2 sequences are GTSNPN and SVGIG (reference sequence). The CDR3 is made up of 16 amino acids. The CDR3 reads CAWSVLGRGSYNEQFF. CDR3 in DNA: TGTGCCTGGAGTGTACTGGGGAGGGGCTCCTACAATGAGCAGTTCTTC.

This clonotype was seen at least ten times. This chain links TRBV7-9 with TRBJ1-2; D gene ambiguous. CDR1 SEHNR and CDR2 FQNEAQ come from the germline V gene (reference sequence). Trimming left V 5 bases short and J 7 bases short, with 11 bases between. The CDR3 is 12 residues long. The CDR3 loop is CASSRSGFGYTF. As DNA, the CDR3 is TGTGCCAGCAGCCGTAGCGGTTTTGGCTACACCTTC.

The chain has TRBV13 and TRBJ2-2, with D hard to call. This CDR3 spans 14 amino acids. Germline lookup yields CDR1 PRHDT and CDR2 FYEKMQ (reference sequence). The V end lost 7 bases, the J end lost 4 bases, and 13 bases lay between the germline ends. The CDR3 DNA reads as TGTGCCAGCAAGTTCGGAAAAAGCACCGGGGAGCTGTTTTTT. As protein: CASKFGKSTGELFF.

The gene calls are TRBV6-9 and TRBJ1-4; 8 bases match TRBD1. Germline V gene lookup returns CDR1 MNHGY and CDR2 SVAAGI. There are 15 residues in the CDR3. The V gene end was trimmed by 3 bases and the J gene end by 8 bases; junction bases not matched to a gene: 8. CDR3 bases: TGTGCCAGCAGTTACGCCGGGACAGGTTTAGAAAAACTGTTTTTT. Translated, it gives CASSYAGTGLEKLFF.

This chain joins TRBV5-5 and TRBJ2-5, with a weak D call TRBD1 (6 bases). Germline values: CDR1 SGHKS, CDR2 YYEKEE (reference sequence). V was shortened by 4 bases and J by 12 bases, with 16 bases between the two germline ends. The CDR3 length is 12 residues. Written as DNA, the CDR3 is TGTGCCAGCAGCGTTTTCCAGGGGAGTGAGTACTTC. It specifies CASSVFQGSEYF.

This clonotype was detected many times. A read error may produce the germline difference seen at one junction end. J is TRBJ2-1 and V is TRBV11-2; tentatively, D is TRBD2 (5 bases). From germline, CDR1 is SGHAT and CDR2 FQNNGV. The CDR3 sequence is 15 residues long. The CDR3 reads CASSVERSSYNEQFF. Written as DNA, the CDR3 is TGTGCCAGCAGCGTAGAGCGGAGCTCCTACAATGAGCAGTTCTTC. Drawing the rest from reference TRBV11-2 and TRBJ2-1, the complete variable domain is EAGVAQSPRYKIIEKRQSVAFWCNPISGHATLYWYQQILGQGPKLLIQFQNNGVVDDSQLPKDRFSAERLKGVDSTLKIQPAKLEDSAVYLCASSVERSSYNEQFFGPGTRLTVL.

This clonotype was counted many times. The chain has TRBV2 and TRBJ2-3; TRBD1 aligns across 7 bases. Germline-derived CDR1 and CDR2 are SNHLY and FYNNEI. Trimming took 6 bases from V and 9 from J; bases not matched to a gene: 15. CDR3 length: 15 residues. In nucleotides, the CDR3 is TGTGCCAGCAGAGACCGGAATGGGAGAGGGGGCACGCAGTATTTT. It codes for CASRDRNGRGGTQYF.

The sample holds a few counts of this clonotype. V is TRBV6-5 and J is TRBJ2-7, with 11 bases matching TRBD2. The CDR3 loop spans 17 amino acids. V shed 0 bases and J 7 bases; nucleotides not matched to a gene: 11. Looked up from germline, CDR1 is MNHEY and CDR2 is SVGAGI. The CDR3 loop is CASSYSLAGGGNWEQYF. As DNA, the CDR3 is TGTGCCAGCAGTTACTCTTTAGCGGGGGGGGGTAATTGGGAGCAGTACTTC.

Ten or more counts support this clonotype. The chain uses TRBV9 and TRBJ2-3; perhaps TRBD2 as D (5 bases). The germline gives CDR1 SGDLS, CDR2 YYNGEE. Trimming removed 6 bases at V and 1 base at J, with 9 bases between. This CDR3 is 13 amino acids long. The CDR3 here is CASTRDGTDTQYF. The DNA for the CDR3 is TGTGCCAGCACCCGGGATGGCACAGATACGCAGTATTTT. Using reference TRBV9 and TRBJ2-3 for the parts outside the CDR3, the full variable domain is DSGVTQTPKHLITATGQRVTLRCSPRSGDLSVYWYQQSLDQGLQFLIQYYNGEERAKGNILERFSAQQFPDLHSELNLSSLELGDSALYFCASTRDGTDTQYFGPGTRLTVL.

This clonotype has only a few counts. This rearrangement joins TRBV20-1 to TRBJ1-1; D not resolved. This CDR3 comprises 13 residues. Trimming took off 5 bases at V and 6 bases at J, with 16 bases between the two ends. CDR1 and CDR2 from the germline V gene are DFQATT and SNEGSKA (reference sequence). CDR3 nucleotides: TGCAGTGCTCTCCTCGCCGGGCTCGCTGAAGCTTTCTTT. Encoded protein: CSALLAGLAEAFF.